This is a list of T cell receptor beta chains from one sample in a study of blood T cell repertoires in COVID-19. Profiling relied on immunoSEQ multiplex PCR, and the TCRdb table lists in-frame clones only, not all of them. The sample holds around 190,000 clones, over 75% seen once. The sequenced sample consisted of peripheral blood. These receptors were obtained from a man aged 45-60 years with COVID-19, enrolled during active disease. Each CDR3 is given with its conserved first and last residue. The D gene is left open where the match is weak. Clone size, where shown, is once, few, many, or a class for clones that have expanded.

d_gene: TRBD1; abundance: .; v_gene: TRBV7-9; j_gene: TRBJ1-3; CDR3nt: TGTGCCAGCACCAGGGACAGGCAACCTGGAAACACCATATATTTT; CDR3aa: CASTRDRQPGNTIYF
d_gene: TRBD2; abundance: .; v_gene: TRBV5-1; j_gene: TRBJ2-1; CDR3nt: TGCGCCAGCAGCGGGGGACTAGCCTACAATGAGCAGTTCTTC; CDR3aa: CASSGGLAYNEQFF
d_gene: TRBD1; abundance: .; v_gene: TRBV24-1; j_gene: TRBJ2-2; CDR3nt: TGTGCCACCAGTGATCCCCGGACAGGGACCGGGGAGCTGTTTTTT; CDR3aa: CATSDPRTGTGELFF
d_gene: TRBD1; abundance: .; v_gene: TRBV11-2; j_gene: TRBJ2-6; CDR3nt: TGTGCCAGCAGCCAAAACAGGGGGAGCTCTGGGGCCAACGTCCTGACTTTC; CDR3aa: CASSQNRGSSGANVLTF
d_gene: .; abundance: .; v_gene: TRBV12-3/TRBV12-4; j_gene: TRBJ2-7; CDR3nt: TGTGCCAGCAGGCTCCAGGGTAGCTACGAGCAGTACTTC; CDR3aa: CASRLQGSYEQYF
d_gene: TRBD1; abundance: many; v_gene: TRBV4-2; j_gene: TRBJ2-5; CDR3nt: TGTGCCAGCAGCCAAGAGGGGACAGGGAGTGTCGAGACCCAGTACTTC; CDR3aa: CASSQEGTGSVETQYF
d_gene: TRBD2; abundance: .; v_gene: TRBV6-4; j_gene: TRBJ2-3; CDR3nt: TGTGCCAGCAGTCCGACTAGCAACACAGATACGCAGTATTTT; CDR3aa: CASSPTSNTDTQYF
d_gene: .; abundance: once; v_gene: TRBV14; j_gene: TRBJ1-6; CDR3nt: TGTGCCAGCAGCCAGGACAGAACCTATGGACCCCTCCACTTT; CDR3aa: CASSQDRTYGPLHF
d_gene: TRBD2; abundance: .; v_gene: TRBV24-1; j_gene: TRBJ2-1; CDR3nt: TGTGCCACCAGTGACAGTACTAGCGGGACGGACAATGAGCAGTTCTTC; CDR3aa: CATSDSTSGTDNEQFF
d_gene: .; abundance: .; v_gene: TRBV11-1; j_gene: TRBJ2-5; CDR3nt: TGTGCCAGCAGCCAGGGACTTCAAGAGACCCAGTACTTC; CDR3aa: CASSQGLQETQYF
d_gene: TRBD1; abundance: .; v_gene: TRBV16; j_gene: TRBJ1-1; CDR3nt: TGTGCCAGCAGCCATTATACAGGACAGGGGATGGGCACTGAAGCTTTCTTT; CDR3aa: CASSHYTGQGMGTEAFF
d_gene: TRBD2; abundance: .; v_gene: TRBV5-4; j_gene: TRBJ2-7; CDR3nt: TGTGCCAGCAGCTTGGGCCTAGCGGGCACCTACGAGCAGTACTTC; CDR3aa: CASSLGLAGTYEQYF
d_gene: .; abundance: .; v_gene: TRBV7-8; j_gene: TRBJ2-1; CDR3nt: TGTGCCAGCATCCATCCCGGGCAGGGGAATGAGGATGAGCAGTTCTTC; CDR3aa: CASIHPGQGNEDEQFF